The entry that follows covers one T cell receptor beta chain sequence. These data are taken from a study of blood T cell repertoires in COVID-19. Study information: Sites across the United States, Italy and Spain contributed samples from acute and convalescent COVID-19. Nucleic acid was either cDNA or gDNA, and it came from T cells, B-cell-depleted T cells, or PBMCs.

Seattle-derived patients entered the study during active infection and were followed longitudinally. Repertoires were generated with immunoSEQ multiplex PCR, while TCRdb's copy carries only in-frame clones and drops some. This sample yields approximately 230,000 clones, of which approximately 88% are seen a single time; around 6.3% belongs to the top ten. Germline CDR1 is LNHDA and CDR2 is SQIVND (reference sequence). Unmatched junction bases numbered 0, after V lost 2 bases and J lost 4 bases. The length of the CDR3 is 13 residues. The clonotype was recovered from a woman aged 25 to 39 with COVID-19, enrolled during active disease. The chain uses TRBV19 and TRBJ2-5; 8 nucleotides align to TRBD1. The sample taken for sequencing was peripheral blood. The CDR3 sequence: CASSITGGETQYF. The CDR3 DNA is TGTGCCAGTAGTATAACAGGGGGAGAGACCCAGTACTTC.